These 18 T cell receptor beta chains share one sample of origin, sequenced in a study of blood T cell repertoires in COVID-19. Produced via immunoSEQ multiplex PCR; TCRdb's table is partial and in-frame only. This sample has approximately 200,000 clones, with roughly 84% found just once. The sequenced material came from peripheral blood. These receptors came from a woman older than 75 with COVID-19, enrolled during active disease.

The J gene is TRBJ2-7, the V gene TRBV24-1; tentative D call: TRBD2 (5 bases). The germline V and J ends were trimmed by 5 bases and 7 bases, with 14 bases remaining between them. CDR3 length equals 13 residues. The V gene's germline CDR1 is KGHDR and CDR2 SFDVKD. CDR3 nucleotides: TGTGCCACCAGTGGTTCGGCTACGGGGGAGCAGTACTTC. Its protein product is CATSGSATGEQYF.

This chain uses TRBV2 with TRBJ2-5; D might be TRBD2 (7 bases). The CDR3 is 16 amino acids. CDR1 is SNHLY, CDR2 FYNNEI, per germline. The V gene lost 8 bases and the J gene lost 1 base, with 20 bases spanning the gap. The CDR3 protein is CASSSGEPGVQETQYF. CDR3 nucleotide sequence: TGTGCCAGCTCCAGCGGGGAGCCAGGGGTCCAAGAGACCCAGTACTTC.

The chain links TRBV2 to TRBJ1-5, with D perhaps matching TRBD1 (6 bases). Germline lookup yields CDR1 SNHLY and CDR2 FYNNEI. V lost 4 bases to trimming and J lost 1 base, with 11 bases between them. The CDR3 consists of 15 residues. CDR3 DNA sequence: TGTGCCAGCAGTGTATACAGGGCCAGCAATCAGCCCCAGCATTTT. Protein: CASSVYRASNQPQHF. The complete variable domain, with remaining parts taken from reference TRBV2 and TRBJ1-5, reads EPEVTQTPSHQVTQMGQEVILRCVPISNHLYFYWYRQILGQKVEFLVSFYNNEISEKSEIFDDQFSVERPDGSNFTLKIRSTKLEDSAMYFCASSVYRASNQPQHFGDGTRLSIL.

The chain employs TRBV2 and TRBJ1-6, with 9 bases aligning to TRBD1. The V gene end was trimmed by 6 bases and the J gene end by 7 bases; junction bases not matched to a gene: 13. Germline-derived CDR1 and CDR2 are SNHLY and FYNNEI. This CDR3 spans 17 amino acids. CDR3 coding DNA: TGTGCCAGCAGGGGAGCCGGGACAGGGTCGAGAAATTCACCCCTCCACTTT. Translated: CASRGAGTGSRNSPLHF.

The chain combines TRBV18 with TRBJ2-5; the match to TRBD2 covers 8 bases. Germline assignment: CDR1 KGHSH and CDR2 LQKENI. J was trimmed by 1 base and V by 1 base; bases with no gene match: 2. CDR3 length: 15 residues. The CDR3 protein is CASSPQRGTQETQYF. CDR3 sequence (DNA): TGTGCCAGCTCACCACAGCGGGGGACCCAAGAGACCCAGTACTTC. Combining the CDR3 with reference TRBV18 and TRBJ2-5 gives the whole variable domain NAGVMQNPRHLVRRRGQEARLRCSPMKGHSHVYWYRQLPEEGLKFMVYLQKENIIDESGMPKERFSAEFPKEGPSILRIQQVVRGDSAAYFCASSPQRGTQETQYFGPGTRLLVL.

The chain carries TRBV4-2 and TRBJ2-1, with D perhaps matching TRBD2 (7 bases). The CDR3 length is 15 residues. Trimming pared 1 base from V and 7 bases from J, leaving 14 bases between. The germline V gene has CDR1 LGHNA and CDR2 YNFKEQ. In nucleotides, the CDR3 is TGTGCCAGCAGCCAAGGTGGGGGGGGCCAAAATGAGCAGTTCTTC. Encoded protein: CASSQGGGGQNEQFF.

This clone was counted a single time. The genes are TRBV6-5 and TRBJ2-7, with a possible D match to TRBD1 (6 bases). Deletions cut 5 bases from V and 1 base from J, with 9 bases between. CDR3 size: 13 residues. Germline values: CDR1 MNHEY, CDR2 SVGAGI. CDR3 bases: TGTGCCAGCAGTCCGGGACAATCCTACGAGCAGTACGTC. Translated: CASSPGQSYEQYV.

The count of this clone is one. The V and J genes are TRBV5-6 and TRBJ2-4, with D perhaps matching TRBD2 (5 bases). Germline loops: CDR1 SGHDT, CDR2 YYEEEE. The V end was cut by 3 bases, the J end by 1 base, with 11 bases between. This CDR3 is built from 15 residues. CDR3 in amino acids: CASSSRDSAKNIQYF. Written as DNA, the CDR3 is TGTGCCAGCAGCTCTCGGGATTCGGCCAAAAACATTCAGTACTTC.

The J gene is TRBJ2-3, the V gene TRBV4-2; D might be TRBD1 (5 bases). Trimming removed 1 base from V and 2 bases from J, with 22 bases in between. The length of the CDR3 is 19 residues. Germline CDR1 LGHNA, CDR2 YNFKEQ. The CDR3 DNA reads TGTGCCAGCAGCCAAGTGCACAGTGTGGTAGGGGCCCTCACAGATACGCAGTATTTT. Translation gives CASSQVHSVVGALTDTQYF.

The V and J genes are TRBV4-1 and TRBJ2-7; perhaps TRBD1 as D (6 bases). There are 15 residues in the CDR3. V lost 4 bases and J 6 bases, leaving 19 bases between the germline ends. Germline CDR1 and CDR2: MGHRA and YSYEKL. CDR3 loop: CASSPIGTGCREQYV. CDR3 DNA sequence: TGCGCCAGCAGCCCGATAGGTACAGGGTGTCGCGAGCAGTACGTC.

This sequence joins TRBV25-1 and TRBJ1-6; 7 bases fit TRBD1. J lost 9 bases, V lost 6 bases, and 8 bases had no gene match. Germline lookup yields CDR1 MGHDK and CDR2 SYGVNS. The CDR3 contains 14 residues. The CDR3 nucleotides are TGTGCCAGCAGGAGACAGGGAGTTGGTTCACCCCTCCACTTT. Amino acids: CASRRQGVGSPLHF.

The rearrangement uses TRBV4-2 and TRBJ2-7; 10 bases are shared with TRBD2. Germline CDR1 is LGHNA and CDR2 is YNFKEQ. The length of the CDR3 is 15 residues. The V gene end was trimmed by 1 base and the J gene end by 1 base; junction bases not matched to a gene: 1. Here the CDR3 DNA reads TGTGCCAGCAGCCAAGCTAGCGGGGGTTCCTACGAGCAGTACTTC. Protein sequence: CASSQASGGSYEQYF.

This chain connects TRBV7-2 to TRBJ2-3, with D maybe TRBD1 (5 bases). Trimming left V 4 bases short and J 3 bases short, with 11 bases between. The CDR3 spans 14 residues. Per the germline V gene, CDR1 is SGHTA and CDR2 is FQGNSA. This CDR3 is CASSSQRGTDTQYF. As DNA, the CDR3 is TGTGCCAGCAGCTCTCAAAGGGGTACAGATACGCAGTATTTT.

The chain employs TRBV24-1 and TRBJ2-3; TRBD1 might be the D (5 bases). The germline V gene has CDR1 KGHDR and CDR2 SFDVKD. The length of the CDR3 is 15 residues. Trimming cost V 3 bases and J 0 bases, with 9 bases left between them. CDR3 sequence reads: CATSDRGTSTDTQYF. The CDR3 DNA follows: TGTGCCACCAGTGATAGGGGAACTAGCACAGATACGCAGTATTTT.

The V gene is TRBV24-1, the J gene TRBJ2-1, with 10 bases identical to TRBD2. Germline V lookup: CDR1 KGHDR, CDR2 SFDVKD. Unmatched junction bases numbered 7, after V lost 8 bases and J lost 4 bases. CDR3 length: 15 residues. CDR3 in DNA: TGTGCCACCACAACCCTAGCGGGGGCATACAATGAGCAGTTCTTC. Translating it yields CATTTLAGAYNEQFF.

The rearrangement uses TRBV6-5 and TRBJ1-6; 9 bases fit TRBD1. Germline CDR1 is MNHEY and CDR2 is SVGAGI. CDR3 size: 14 residues. The junction had 5 bases not matched to a gene; V was cut back by 5 bases and J by 9 bases. The CDR3 DNA reads TGTGCCAGCAGTAACAGGGGGCTTCGTTCACCCCTCCACTTT. Translating gives CASSNRGLRSPLHF.

J is TRBJ2-7 and V is TRBV19; 8 bases fit TRBD1. The CDR3 runs 13 residues. From germline, CDR1 is LNHDA and CDR2 SQIVND (reference sequence). The V gene end was trimmed by 3 bases and the J gene end by 3 bases; junction bases not matched to a gene: 1. The CDR3: CASSIGQGYEQYV. The CDR3 bases are TGTGCCAGTAGTATCGGACAGGGCTACGAGCAGTACGTC.

The chain combines TRBV13 with TRBJ2-2, with 8 bases aligning to TRBD1. The CDR3 runs to 14 residues. Trimming at V came to 5 bases and at J to 3 bases, leaving 2 bases not matched to a gene. The V gene's germline CDR1 is PRHDT and CDR2 FYEKMQ (reference sequence). The CDR3 sequence: CASSRRGHTGELFF. The CDR3 region has the DNA TGTGCCAGCAGCCGCAGGGGGCACACCGGGGAGCTGTTTTTT.